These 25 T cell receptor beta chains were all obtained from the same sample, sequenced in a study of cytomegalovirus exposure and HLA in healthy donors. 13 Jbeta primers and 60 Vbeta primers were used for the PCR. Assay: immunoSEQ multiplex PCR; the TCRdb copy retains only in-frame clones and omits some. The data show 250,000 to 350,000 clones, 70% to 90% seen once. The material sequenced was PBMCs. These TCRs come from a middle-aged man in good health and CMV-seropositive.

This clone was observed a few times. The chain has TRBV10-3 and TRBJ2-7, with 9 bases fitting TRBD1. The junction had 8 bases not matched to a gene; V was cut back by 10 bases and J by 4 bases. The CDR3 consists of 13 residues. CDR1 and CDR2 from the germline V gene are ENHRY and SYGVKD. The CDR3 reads CASRTGAGYEQYF. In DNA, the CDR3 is TGTGCCAGCCGGACAGGGGCCGGTTACGAGCAGTACTTC.

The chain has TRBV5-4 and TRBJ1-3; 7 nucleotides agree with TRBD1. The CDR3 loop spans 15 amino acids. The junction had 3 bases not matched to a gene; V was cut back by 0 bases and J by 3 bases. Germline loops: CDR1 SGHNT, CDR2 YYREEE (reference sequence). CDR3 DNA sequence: TGTGCCAGCAGCTTGGCAGGGGGAAATGGAAACACCATATATTTT. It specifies CASSLAGGNGNTIYF. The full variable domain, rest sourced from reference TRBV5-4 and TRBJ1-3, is ETGVTQSPTHLIKTRGQQVTLRCSSQSGHNTVSWYQQALGQGPQFIFQYYREEENGRGNFPPRFSGLQFPNYSSELNVNALELDDSALYLCASSLAGGNGNTIYFGEGSWLTVV.

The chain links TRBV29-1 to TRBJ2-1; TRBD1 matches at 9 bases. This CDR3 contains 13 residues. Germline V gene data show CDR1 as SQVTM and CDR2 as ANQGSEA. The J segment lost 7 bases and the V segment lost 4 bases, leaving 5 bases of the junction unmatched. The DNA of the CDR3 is TGCAGCGTTGTGGGACAGGGCATGAATGAGCAGTTCTTC. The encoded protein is CSVVGQGMNEQFF.

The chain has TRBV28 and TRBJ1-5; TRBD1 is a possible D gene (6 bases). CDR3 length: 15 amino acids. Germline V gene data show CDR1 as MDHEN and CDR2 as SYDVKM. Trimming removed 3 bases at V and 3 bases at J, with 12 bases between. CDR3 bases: TGTGCCAGCAGTTTGGGGGGGGGCTACAATCAGCCCCAGCATTTT. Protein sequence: CASSLGGGYNQPQHF.

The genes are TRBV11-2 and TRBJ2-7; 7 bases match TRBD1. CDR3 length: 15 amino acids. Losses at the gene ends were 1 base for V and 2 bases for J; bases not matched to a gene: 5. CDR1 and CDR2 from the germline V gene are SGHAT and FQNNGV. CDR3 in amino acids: CASSLVGQDTYEQYF. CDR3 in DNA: TGTGCCAGCAGCTTAGTAGGACAGGATACCTACGAGCAGTACTTC. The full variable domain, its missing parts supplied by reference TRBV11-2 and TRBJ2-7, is EAGVAQSPRYKIIEKRQSVAFWCNPISGHATLYWYQQILGQGPKLLIQFQNNGVVDDSQLPKDRFSAERLKGVDSTLKIQPAKLEDSAVYLCASSLVGQDTYEQYFGPGTRLTVT.

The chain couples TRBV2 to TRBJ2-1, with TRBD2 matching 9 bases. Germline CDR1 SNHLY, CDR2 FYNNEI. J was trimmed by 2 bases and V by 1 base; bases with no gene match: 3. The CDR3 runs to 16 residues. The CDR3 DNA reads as TGTGCCAGCAGTGAAGAGGCTAGCGGGGCCTACAATGAGCAGTTCTTC. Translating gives CASSEEASGAYNEQFF. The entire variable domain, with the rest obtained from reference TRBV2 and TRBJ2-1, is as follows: EPEVTQTPSHQVTQMGQEVILRCVPISNHLYFYWYRQILGQKVEFLVSFYNNEISEKSEIFDDQFSVERPDGSNFTLKIRSTKLEDSAMYFCASSEEASGAYNEQFFGPGTRLTVL.

CDR3 amino acids: CASSQELIAGAQHF. The DNA of the CDR3 is TGCGCCAGCAGCCAAGAGCTGATCGCTGGAGCCCAGCATTTT. V usage is TRBV4-1 and J usage is TRBJ1-5; no clear D. The germline gives CDR1 MGHRA, CDR2 YSYEKL. The CDR3 sequence is 14 residues long. V was clipped by 0 bases and J by 11 bases, with 14 bases between them.

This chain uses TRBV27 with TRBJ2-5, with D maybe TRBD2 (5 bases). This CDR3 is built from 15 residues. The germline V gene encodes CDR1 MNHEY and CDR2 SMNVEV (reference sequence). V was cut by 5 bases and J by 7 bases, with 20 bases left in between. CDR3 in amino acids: CASSPSSGNLGTQYF. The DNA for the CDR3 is TGTGCCAGCAGTCCCTCCTCCGGGAATCTAGGGACCCAGTACTTC.

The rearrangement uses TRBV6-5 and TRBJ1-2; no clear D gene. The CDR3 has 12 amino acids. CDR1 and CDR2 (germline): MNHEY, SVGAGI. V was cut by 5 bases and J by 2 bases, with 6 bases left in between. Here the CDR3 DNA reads TGTGCCAGCAGTGGGCAGAACTATGGCTACACCTTC. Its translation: CASSGQNYGYTF.

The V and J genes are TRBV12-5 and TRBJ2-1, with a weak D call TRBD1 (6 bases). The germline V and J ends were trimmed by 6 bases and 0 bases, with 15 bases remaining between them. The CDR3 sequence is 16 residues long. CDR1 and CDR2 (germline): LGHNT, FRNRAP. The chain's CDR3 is CASGPGVSSSYNEQFF. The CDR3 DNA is TGTGCTAGTGGACCAGGGGTATCAAGCTCCTACAATGAGCAGTTCTTC.

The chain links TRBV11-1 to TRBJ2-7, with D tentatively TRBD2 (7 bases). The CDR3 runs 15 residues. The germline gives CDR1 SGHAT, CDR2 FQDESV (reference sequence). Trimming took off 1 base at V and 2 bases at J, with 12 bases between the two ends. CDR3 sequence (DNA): TGTGCCAGCAGCTTAGTATCGGGGGGCGCCTACGAGCAGTACTTC. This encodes CASSLVSGGAYEQYF.

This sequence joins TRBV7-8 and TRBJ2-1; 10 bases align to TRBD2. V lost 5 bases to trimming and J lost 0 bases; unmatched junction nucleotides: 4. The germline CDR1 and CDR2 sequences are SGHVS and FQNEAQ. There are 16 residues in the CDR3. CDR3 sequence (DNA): TGTGCCAGCAGCAGGACTAGCGGTTTCTCCTACAATGAGCAGTTCTTC. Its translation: CASSRTSGFSYNEQFF.

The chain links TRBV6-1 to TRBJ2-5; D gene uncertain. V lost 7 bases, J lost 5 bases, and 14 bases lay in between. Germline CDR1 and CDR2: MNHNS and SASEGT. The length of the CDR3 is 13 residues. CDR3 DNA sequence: TGTGCCAGCAACGACCTCCTCGGGGAGACCCAGTACTTC. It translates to CASNDLLGETQYF.

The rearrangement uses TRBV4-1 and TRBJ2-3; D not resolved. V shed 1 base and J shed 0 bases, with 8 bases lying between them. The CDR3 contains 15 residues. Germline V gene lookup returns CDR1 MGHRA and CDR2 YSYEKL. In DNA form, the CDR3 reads TGCGCCAGCAGCCAAGTTACTTGGAGCACAGATACGCAGTATTTT. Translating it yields CASSQVTWSTDTQYF.

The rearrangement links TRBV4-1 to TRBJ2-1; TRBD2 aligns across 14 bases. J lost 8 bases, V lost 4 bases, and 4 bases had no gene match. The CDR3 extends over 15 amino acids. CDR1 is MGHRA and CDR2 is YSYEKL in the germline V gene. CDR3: CASSPRGLAGDEQFF. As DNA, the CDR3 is TGCGCCAGCAGCCCCCGGGGACTAGCGGGAGATGAGCAGTTCTTC.

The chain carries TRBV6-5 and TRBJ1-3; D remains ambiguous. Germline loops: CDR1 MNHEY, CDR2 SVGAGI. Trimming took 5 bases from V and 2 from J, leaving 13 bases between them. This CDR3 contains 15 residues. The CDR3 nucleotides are TGTGCCAGCAGTCTACAGATTGACCCTGGAAACACCATATATTTT. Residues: CASSLQIDPGNTIYF.

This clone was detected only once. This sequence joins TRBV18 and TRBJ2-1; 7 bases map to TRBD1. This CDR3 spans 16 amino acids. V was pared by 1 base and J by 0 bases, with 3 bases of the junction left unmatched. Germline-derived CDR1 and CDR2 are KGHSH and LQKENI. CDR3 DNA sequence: TGTGCCAGCTCACCACTAGGGGGCAACTCCTACAATGAGCAGTTCTTC. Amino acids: CASSPLGGNSYNEQFF. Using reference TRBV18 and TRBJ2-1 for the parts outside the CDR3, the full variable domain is NAGVMQNPRHLVRRRGQEARLRCSPMKGHSHVYWYRQLPEEGLKFMVYLQKENIIDESGMPKERFSAEFPKEGPSILRIQQVVRGDSAAYFCASSPLGGNSYNEQFFGPGTRLTVL.

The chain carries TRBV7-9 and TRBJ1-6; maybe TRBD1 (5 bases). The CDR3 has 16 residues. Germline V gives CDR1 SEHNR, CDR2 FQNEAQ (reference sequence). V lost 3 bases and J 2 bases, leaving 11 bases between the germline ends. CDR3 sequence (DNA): TGTGCCAGCAGCTTTATAGGCAGGGCCTATAATTCACCCCTCCACTTT. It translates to CASSFIGRAYNSPLHF. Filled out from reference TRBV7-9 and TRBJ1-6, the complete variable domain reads DTGVSQNPRHKITKRGQNVTFRCDPISEHNRLYWYRQTLGQGPEFLTYFQNEAQLEKSRLLSDRFSAERPKGSFSTLEIQRTEQGDSAMYLCASSFIGRAYNSPLHFGNGTRLTVT.

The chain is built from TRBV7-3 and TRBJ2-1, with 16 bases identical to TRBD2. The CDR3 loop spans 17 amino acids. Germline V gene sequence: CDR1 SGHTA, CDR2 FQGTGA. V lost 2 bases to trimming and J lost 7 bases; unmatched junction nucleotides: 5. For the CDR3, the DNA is TGTGCCAGCAGCTTACCGGGACTAGCGGGAGGGGGGAATGAGCAGTTCTTC. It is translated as CASSLPGLAGGGNEQFF.

CDR3 region: CASTKDRDIQPQHF. The DNA of the CDR3 is TGTGCCAGCACCAAGGACAGGGATATTCAGCCCCAGCATTTT. The rearrangement joins TRBV2 to TRBJ1-5; TRBD1 matches 8 bases. The CDR3 length is 14 residues. V dropped 7 bases and J dropped 6; count of bases not matched to a gene: 8. Germline V lookup: CDR1 SNHLY, CDR2 FYNNEI.

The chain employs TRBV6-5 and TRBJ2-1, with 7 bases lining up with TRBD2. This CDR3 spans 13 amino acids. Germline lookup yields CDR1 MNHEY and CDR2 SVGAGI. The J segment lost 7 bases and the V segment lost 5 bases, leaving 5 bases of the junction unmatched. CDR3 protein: CASSSGIGNEQFF. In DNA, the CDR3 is TGTGCCAGCAGTAGCGGGATAGGGAATGAGCAGTTCTTC.

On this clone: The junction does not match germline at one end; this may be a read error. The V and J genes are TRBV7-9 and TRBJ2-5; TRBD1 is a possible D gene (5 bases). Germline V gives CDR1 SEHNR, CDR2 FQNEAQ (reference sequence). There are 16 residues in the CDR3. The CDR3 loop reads CSSSSPVGHPQETQYF. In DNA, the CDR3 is TGTTCCAGCAGCTCCCCCGTCGGACATCCCCAAGAGACCCAGTACTTC.

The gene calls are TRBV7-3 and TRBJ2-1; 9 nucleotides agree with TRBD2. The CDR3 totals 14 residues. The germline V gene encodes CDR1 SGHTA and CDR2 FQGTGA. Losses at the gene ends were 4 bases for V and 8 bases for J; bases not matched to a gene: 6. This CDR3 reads CASSYGTSRDEQFF. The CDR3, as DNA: TGTGCCAGCAGCTACGGGACTAGCCGGGATGAGCAGTTCTTC.

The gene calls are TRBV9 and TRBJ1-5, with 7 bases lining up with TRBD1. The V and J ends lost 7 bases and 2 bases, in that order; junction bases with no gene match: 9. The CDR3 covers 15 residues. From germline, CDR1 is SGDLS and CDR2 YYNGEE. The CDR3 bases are TGTGCCAGCGCAGGGGGTTCTTCGGGCAATCAGCCCCAGCATTTT. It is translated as CASAGGSSGNQPQHF.

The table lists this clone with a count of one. As DNA, the CDR3 is TGTGCCAGCAGCCCTCCGGGACTAGCCAGAGAGACCCAGTACTTC. Its translation: CASSPPGLARETQYF. This chain joins TRBV5-4 and TRBJ2-5; TRBD2 aligns across 9 bases. Germline V gene data show CDR1 as SGHNT and CDR2 as YYREEE (reference sequence). V shed 4 bases and J 4 bases; nucleotides not matched to a gene: 8. The length of the CDR3 is 15 residues.